Following are 22 T cell receptor beta chains from one sample sequenced in a study of T cells after yellow fever vaccination. TCRdb reprocessed the 5' RACE reads with MiXCR, giving one entry per CDR3 protein. Found here are 300,000 or so distinct CDR3 sequences, 6.8% of them singletons; the top ten hold 15% to 20%. Specimen: PBMCs, collected roughly 47 days after the first yellow fever vaccination. Every receptor here comes from a young man who received the YFV17D yellow fever vaccine.

A few counts support this clonotype. The rearrangement uses TRBV6-1 and TRBJ2-6, with a weak D call TRBD1 (6 bases). The CDR3 is 15 amino acids. The germline V gene has CDR1 MNHNS and CDR2 SASEGT. Trimming pared 7 bases from V and 1 base from J, leaving 11 bases between. The CDR3 DNA reads as TGTGCCAGCACGTACAGGGTATCTGGGGCCAACGTCCTGACTTTC. This sequence encodes CASTYRVSGANVLTF.

This clonotype was picked up many times. The CDR3 region has the DNA TGTGCCAGCAGCCTATCTATCGGACAAAGCTCCTACGAGCAGTACTTC. Translating it yields CASSLSIGQSSYEQYF. The gene calls are TRBV7-2 and TRBJ2-7; tentative D call: TRBD1 (5 bases). The CDR3 contains 16 residues. CDR1 is SGHTA and CDR2 is FQGNSA in the germline V gene. V shed 5 bases and J shed 0 bases, with 17 bases lying between them.

The chain couples TRBV10-3 to TRBJ1-1, with D possibly being TRBD1 (5 bases). CDR3 length: 13 amino acids. The germline V and J ends were trimmed by 2 bases and 8 bases, with 12 bases remaining between them. Germline CDR1 is ENHRY and CDR2 is SYGVKD. CDR3 protein: CAISEQQELEAFF. Written as DNA, the CDR3 is TGTGCCATCAGTGAGCAACAGGAACTCGAAGCTTTCTTT.

This clonotype was observed at least ten times. This chain links TRBV27 with TRBJ2-1; D is possibly TRBD1 or TRBD2 (5 bases each). This CDR3 has 10 residues. Germline values: CDR1 MNHEY, CDR2 SMNVEV (reference sequence). V shed 8 bases and J shed 7 bases, with 6 bases lying between them. CDR3 sequence reads: CASWGNEQFF. CDR3 coding DNA: TGTGCCAGCTGGGGGAATGAGCAGTTCTTC.

This clonotype was counted many times. The CDR3 loop reads CASGETQYF. As DNA, the CDR3 is TGTGCCAGCGGAGAGACCCAGTACTTC. The chain uses TRBV7-9 and TRBJ2-5; D gene ambiguous. Trimming shortened V by 8 bases and J by 4 bases, and 2 bases separated the two germline ends. Germline V CDR1 and CDR2: SEHNR, FQNEAQ (reference sequence). The CDR3 loop spans 9 amino acids. Looking up the rest from reference TRBV7-9 and TRBJ2-5 gives the full variable domain: DTGVSQNPRHKITKRGQNVTFRCDPISEHNRLYWYRQTLGQGPEFLTYFQNEAQLEKSRLLSDRFSAERPKGSFSTLEIQRTEQGDSAMYLCASGETQYFGPGTRLLVL.

This clonotype was detected a few times. The chain carries TRBV2 and TRBJ1-1; D gene ambiguous. The germline V and J ends were trimmed by 6 bases and 5 bases, with 19 bases remaining between them. The CDR3 runs 15 residues. Germline CDR1 is SNHLY and CDR2 is FYNNEI. CDR3 loop: CASSQEADEITEAFF. CDR3 in DNA: TGTGCCAGCAGCCAGGAGGCAGATGAAATAACTGAAGCTTTCTTT.

This chain uses TRBV28 with TRBJ2-7; the D is unclear. With 5 bases removed from V and 5 bases from J, the gap between germline ends came to 13 bases. Per germline, CDR1 MDHEN and CDR2 SYDVKM. The CDR3 loop spans 13 amino acids. The CDR3 bases are TGTGCCAGCAGTCCTCCACTTTTCCACGAGCAGTACGTC. This gives the protein CASSPPLFHEQYV.

This clonotype was seen a handful of times. The V gene is TRBV5-1, the J gene TRBJ2-5; perhaps TRBD1 as D (5 bases). Germline CDR1 SGHRS, CDR2 YFSETQ. The CDR3 spans 13 residues. The V gene lost 0 bases and the J gene lost 4 bases, with 7 bases spanning the gap. CDR3 sequence (DNA): TGCGCCAGCAGCTTGGTAGGGGCAGAGACCCAGTACTTC. Amino acids: CASSLVGAETQYF.

This clonotype was found a few times. The V and J genes are TRBV7-2 and TRBJ2-1, with a tentative D call TRBD2 (5 bases). The ends were cut back, 8 bases at V and 0 bases at J, with 5 bases in the middle. Germline-derived CDR1 and CDR2 are SGHTA and FQGNSA. The CDR3 covers 12 residues. The CDR3 here is CASGSSYNEQFF. Here the CDR3 DNA reads TGTGCCAGCGGGAGCTCCTACAATGAGCAGTTCTTC.

V usage is TRBV4-1 and J usage is TRBJ2-7; 7 bases agree with TRBD2. This CDR3 is 15 amino acids long. The V gene end was trimmed by 0 bases and the J gene end by 3 bases; junction bases not matched to a gene: 5. Germline CDR1 MGHRA, CDR2 YSYEKL. DNA for the CDR3: TGCGCCAGCAGCCAAGAACTAGCGAGTGGCTACGAGCAGTACTTC. It encodes CASSQELASGYEQYF.

J is TRBJ2-2 and V is TRBV6-1; 9 bases match TRBD1. CDR3 length: 16 amino acids. Trimming took 0 bases from V and 6 from J; bases not matched to a gene: 5. The germline gives CDR1 MNHNS, CDR2 SASEGT. Written as DNA, the CDR3 is TGTGCCAGCAGTGAAGCTGGGACAGGGTTAGCCGGGGAGCTGTTTTTT. It encodes CASSEAGTGLAGELFF.

The CDR3 DNA reads TGTGCCAGCAGCGTAGAACGAGGTCCCTATGGCTACACCTTC. This encodes CASSVERGPYGYTF. The genes are TRBV9 and TRBJ1-2, with D uncertain. V lost 0 bases and J 4 bases, leaving 10 bases between the germline ends. The germline V gene has CDR1 SGDLS and CDR2 YYNGEE. This CDR3 spans 14 amino acids.

This clonotype has only a few counts. The chain uses TRBV4-3 and TRBJ1-1; D might be TRBD1 (5 bases). Deletions cut 3 bases from V and 8 bases from J, with 19 bases between. There are 15 residues in the CDR3. Germline V gene lookup returns CDR1 LGHNA and CDR2 YSLEER. CDR3 DNA: TGCGCCAGCAGCCAGAGCCTCGAGGGGCCGTCCGAAGCTTTCTTT. It yields the protein CASSQSLEGPSEAFF.

This clonotype was counted only a few times. The chain has TRBV20-1 and TRBJ2-1; D is uncertain. The ends were cut back, 7 bases at V and 6 bases at J, with 19 bases in the middle. This CDR3 spans 14 amino acids. CDR1 is DFQATT, CDR2 SNEGSKA, per germline (reference sequence). The CDR3, as DNA: TGCAGTGTCGACGGCCGCTCCTGGGGCAATGAGCAGTTCTTC. It is translated as CSVDGRSWGNEQFF.

This clonotype was found a few times. J is TRBJ2-4 and V is TRBV5-4; tentatively, D is TRBD1 or TRBD2 (5 bases each). V was clipped by 5 bases and J by 0 bases, with 12 bases between them. The CDR3 has 15 residues. Germline CDR1 and CDR2: SGHNT and YYREEE (reference sequence). CDR3 DNA sequence: TGTGCCAGCAGGGGGACGGGCCTAGCCAAAAACATTCAGTACTTC. Translated: CASRGTGLAKNIQYF.

This chain connects TRBV7-6 to TRBJ2-4; no definite D call. V was trimmed by 3 bases and J by 4 bases, leaving 7 bases between them. CDR1 SGHVS and CDR2 FNYEAQ come from the germline V gene. The CDR3 runs to 13 residues. This CDR3 reads CASSFDPKNIQYF. The CDR3 nucleotides are TGTGCCAGCAGCTTCGACCCGAAAAACATTCAGTACTTC.

This clonotype appeared a few times. This sequence joins TRBV5-4 and TRBJ2-2; D is perhaps TRBD2 (6 bases). The V gene lost 3 bases and the J gene lost 4 bases, with 10 bases spanning the gap. This CDR3 spans 14 amino acids. The V gene's germline CDR1 is SGHNT and CDR2 YYREEE (reference sequence). The CDR3 loop reads CASSWGLTTGELFF. The CDR3 DNA reads TGTGCCAGCAGCTGGGGACTTACCACCGGGGAGCTGTTTTTT.

This clonotype was detected many times. The chain combines TRBV7-6 with TRBJ1-1; no firm D call. This CDR3 is built from 13 residues. Between the trimmed V and J ends, which lost 5 bases and 1 base, there was a span of 8 bases. The V gene's germline CDR1 is SGHVS and CDR2 FNYEAQ. In DNA form, the CDR3 reads TGTGCCAGCAGCCCGAAGGGGAACACTGAAGCTTTCTTT. Translating gives CASSPKGNTEAFF.

This clonotype was found many times. The chain couples TRBV12-3 or TRBV12-4 to TRBJ1-1; the D is unclear. V lost 3 bases to trimming and J lost 5 bases, with 7 bases between them. The CDR3 loop spans 12 amino acids. CDR3 DNA sequence: TGTGCCAGCAGTTTTGTGGTTACTGAAGCTTTCTTT. Translation: CASSFVVTEAFF.

This clonotype has a count of ten or more. The rearrangement uses TRBV29-1 and TRBJ1-2; D remains ambiguous. The germline V gene encodes CDR1 SQVTM and CDR2 ANQGSEA. There are 12 residues in the CDR3. Trimming left V 3 bases short and J 7 bases short, with 12 bases between. The CDR3 sequence is CSVDDGMGGYTF. The CDR3 coding sequence is TGCAGCGTTGACGACGGAATGGGTGGCTACACCTTC.

The chain uses TRBV7-9 and TRBJ2-1; D is ambiguous. Germline CDR1 and CDR2: SEHNR and FQNEAQ (reference sequence). The CDR3 extends over 17 amino acids. Deletions cut 4 bases from V and 0 bases from J, with 16 bases between. CDR3 sequence reads: CASSSLVAAPSYNEQFF. The CDR3 DNA is TGTGCCAGCAGCTCCCTCGTGGCCGCCCCCTCCTACAATGAGCAGTTCTTC.

The chain employs TRBV7-6 and TRBJ2-1, with unresolved D. V was clipped by 2 bases and J by 5 bases, with 4 bases between them. From germline, CDR1 is SGHVS and CDR2 FNYEAQ. CDR3 length equals 12 residues. In DNA, the CDR3 is TGTGCCAGCAGCTTAACAAACAATGAGCAGTTCTTC. Translating gives CASSLTNNEQFF.